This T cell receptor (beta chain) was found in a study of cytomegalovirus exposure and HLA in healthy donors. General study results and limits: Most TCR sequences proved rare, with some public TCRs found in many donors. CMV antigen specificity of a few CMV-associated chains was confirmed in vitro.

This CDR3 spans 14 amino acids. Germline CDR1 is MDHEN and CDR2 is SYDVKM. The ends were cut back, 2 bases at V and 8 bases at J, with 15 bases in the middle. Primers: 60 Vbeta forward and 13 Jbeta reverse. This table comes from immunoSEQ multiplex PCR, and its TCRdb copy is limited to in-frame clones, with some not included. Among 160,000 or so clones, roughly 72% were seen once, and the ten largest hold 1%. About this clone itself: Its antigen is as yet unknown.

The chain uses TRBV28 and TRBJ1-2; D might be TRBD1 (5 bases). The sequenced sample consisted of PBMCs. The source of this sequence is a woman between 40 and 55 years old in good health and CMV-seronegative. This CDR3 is CASSLGSRVNGYTF. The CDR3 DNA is TGTGCCAGCAGTTTAGGGTCCAGGGTTAACGGCTACACCTTC.